The rows below give T cell receptor beta chains drawn from one sample of a study of Ad26.COV2.S vaccination and SARS-CoV-2 variants. TCRdb's table, derived via immunoSEQ multiplex PCR, lists solely in-frame clones and lacks some. The sample yields about 320,000 clones, roughly 90% seen once. Sequencing was performed on peripheral blood, taken in a trial of Ad26.COV2.S vaccine versus placebo. The receptors stem from a person aged 18-65 years who received the Ad26.COV2.S COVID-19 vaccine or a placebo. Each CDR3 is given with its conserved first and last residue. The order of the fields is V gene, D gene, clone size, J gene, CDR3 protein, CDR3 DNA. A D gene is named only where the DNA matches it firmly. Part of the rows lack a size; the others show once, few, many or a class for expanded clones.

TRBV29-1	NA	NA	TRBJ2-3	CSVEYAGDSTDTQYF	TGCAGCGTTGAATATGCAGGCGATAGCACAGATACGCAGTATTTT
TRBV19	NA	NA	TRBJ2-1	CASIGVRAGNEQFF	TGTGCCAGTATAGGGGTTAGGGCGGGAAATGAGCAGTTCTTC
TRBV14	NA	NA	TRBJ2-7	CASSQGRIPYEQYF	TGTGCCAGCAGCCAAGGCCGGATACCCTACGAGCAGTACTTC
TRBV29-1	TRBD1	NA	TRBJ1-2	CSTFSGTGLITYGYTF	TGCAGCACCTTTTCCGGGACAGGGCTCATTACCTATGGCTACACCTTC
TRBV27	NA	NA	TRBJ1-2	CASSWAGTYGYTF	TGTGCCAGCAGTTGGGCAGGAACCTATGGCTACACCTTC
TRBV11-2	NA	NA	TRBJ2-1	CASSLEAGLGFHEQFF	TGTGCCAGCAGCTTAGAGGCGGGATTAGGGTTCCATGAGCAGTTCTTC
TRBV27	NA	NA	TRBJ1-2	CASSLAPFDRGYTF	TGTGCCAGCAGTTTAGCACCCTTTGACAGGGGCTACACCTTC
TRBV7-7	NA	NA	TRBJ1-1	CASSPSFNRDHSNTEAFF	TGTGCCAGCAGCCCCTCATTTAACAGGGATCATTCGAACACTGAAGCTTTCTTT
TRBV23-1	TRBD1	NA	TRBJ1-2	CASRGQALLYGYTF	TGCGCCAGCAGGGGACAGGCCCTACTCTATGGCTACACCTTC
TRBV12-5	NA	NA	TRBJ2-7	CASASWALWDEQYF	TGTGCTAGTGCCTCATGGGCCCTTTGGGACGAGCAGTACTTC
TRBV6-6	TRBD1	NA	TRBJ1-3	CASSRDSGGAGNTIYF	TGTGCCAGCAGTCGCGACTCAGGGGGCGCTGGAAACACCATATATTTT
TRBV10-2	NA	few	TRBJ1-2	CASSESVGYGYTF	TGCGCCAGCAGTGAGTCCGTTGGGTATGGCTACACCTTC
TRBV6-6	NA	NA	TRBJ1-2	CASTSTGLF	TGTGCCAGCACTTCGACGGGGTTATTC
TRBV5-5	TRBD2	NA	TRBJ2-7	CASSLAVASGFSSYEQYF	TGTGCCAGCAGCTTGGCCGTGGCTAGCGGGTTCAGCTCCTACGAGCAGTACTTC
TRBV25-1	NA	NA	TRBJ2-5	CASLMETQYF	TGTGCCAGCCTTATGGAGACCCAGTACTTC
TRBV7-9	TRBD1	NA	TRBJ1-4	CASSSSFGTVNEKLFF	TGTGCCAGCAGCTCAAGTTTCGGGACAGTTAATGAAAAACTGTTTTTT
TRBV18	NA	NA	TRBJ1-1	CASSPQGLGMNTEAFF	TGTGCCAGCTCACCTCAGGGTCTTGGGATGAACACTGAAGCTTTCTTT
TRBV5-4	TRBD1	NA	TRBJ1-2	CASGPGGGTANYGYTF	TGTGCCAGCGGGCCAGGGGGAGGGACAGCTAACTATGGCTACACCTTC
TRBV6-4	TRBD1	few	TRBJ2-3	CASSAPGTGWWDTQYF	TGTGCCAGCAGTGCTCCCGGGACAGGGTGGTGGGATACGCAGTATTTT
TRBV7-2	NA	once	TRBJ1-3	CASSSFFLGSGNTIYF	TGTGCCAGCAGCTCATTTTTCTTGGGGTCTGGAAACACCATATATTTT
TRBV19	TRBD1	NA	TRBJ2-2	CASSILGQYTGELFF	TGTGCCAGTAGTATACTGGGACAGTACACCGGGGAGCTGTTTTTT
TRBV19	TRBD2	NA	TRBJ2-2	CASREGSNTGELFF	TGTGCCTCCAGGGAGGGCTCGAACACCGGGGAGCTGTTTTTT
TRBV3-1/TRBV3-2	NA	NA	TRBJ2-1	CASSHSGLFYNEQFF	TGTGCCAGCAGCCACTCGGGACTCTTTTACAATGAGCAGTTCTTC
TRBV25-1	NA	NA	TRBJ2-7	CASSDSWQGPYF	TGTGCCAGCAGTGACTCTTGGCAGGGTCCGTACTTC
TRBV7-2	TRBD1	NA	TRBJ1-2	CASSLVKGAWDGYTF	TGTGCCAGCAGCTTAGTAAAGGGGGCTTGGGATGGCTACACCTTC
TRBV2	NA	NA	TRBJ1-1	CASSEALRVNTEAFF	TGTGCCAGCAGTGAAGCGCTTCGGGTGAACACTGAAGCTTTCTTT
TRBV9	NA	NA	TRBJ2-6	CASSVAWGLSGANVLTF	TGTGCCAGCAGCGTAGCTTGGGGGCTCTCTGGGGCCAACGTCCTGACTTTC
TRBV18	NA	once	TRBJ1-1	CASSPPGQSSKAFF	TGTGCCAGCTCACCTCCTGGGCAGTCCTCAAAGGCTTTCTTT
TRBV2	NA	NA	TRBJ1-3	CASSDHRFSGNTIYF	TGTGCCAGCAGTGATCACAGGTTCTCTGGAAACACCATATATTTT
TRBV18	NA	NA	TRBJ1-1	CASSGGVNTEAFF	TGTGCCAGCTCAGGGGGCGTGAACACTGAAGCTTTCTTT
TRBV7-9	NA	NA	TRBJ2-1	CASSPMYRGGVHEQFF	TGTGCCAGCAGCCCAATGTACCGGGGTGGTGTCCATGAGCAGTTCTTC
TRBV9	NA	NA	TRBJ2-5	CASSVGATQYF	TGTGCCAGCAGCGTAGGAGCGACCCAGTACTTC
TRBV25-1	TRBD1	NA	TRBJ1-1	CASRGQGVSAEAFF	TGTGCCAGCAGGGGACAGGGGGTTAGTGCTGAAGCTTTCTTT
TRBV18	TRBD1	NA	TRBJ1-2	CASSPGDRGSF	TGTGCCAGCTCACCGGGGGACAGGGGGTCTTTC
TRBV5-1	NA	NA	TRBJ2-7	CASSLVDLQDEQYF	TGCGCCAGCAGCTTGGTGGACCTCCAGGACGAGCAGTACTTC
TRBV19	TRBD1	NA	TRBJ2-1	CASSTQGVTEQFF	TGTGCCAGTAGTACACAGGGGGTCACTGAGCAGTTCTTC
TRBV5-1	TRBD1	NA	TRBJ2-7	CASSSYGQGATYEQYF	TGCGCCAGCAGCTCCTATGGACAGGGGGCCACCTACGAGCAGTACTTC
TRBV9	NA	NA	TRBJ1-1	CASSVDGGARAFF	TGTGCCAGCAGCGTAGATGGGGGCGCGAGAGCTTTCTTT
TRBV7-8	NA	NA	TRBJ1-1	CASSSLSGQLNTEAFF	TGTGCCAGCAGCTCACTTAGCGGACAGCTGAACACTGAAGCTTTCTTT
TRBV3-1/TRBV3-2	TRBD2	NA	TRBJ2-1	CASSQDPLRGLDNEQFF	TGTGCCAGCAGCCAAGATCCCCTAAGAGGACTAGACAATGAGCAGTTCTTC
TRBV2	NA	NA	TRBJ2-3	CASNSFLGGTDTQYF	TGTGCCAGCAACAGCTTCCTTGGGGGCACAGATACGCAGTATTTT
TRBV27	NA	NA	TRBJ2-3	CASSSLHSSTDTQYF	TGTGCCAGCAGTTCCCTTCACTCTAGCACAGATACGCAGTATTTT
TRBV19	TRBD1	NA	TRBJ2-2	CASNEGAGTGELFF	TGTGCCAGTAATGAGGGGGCGGGTACCGGGGAGCTGTTTTTT
TRBV15	TRBD2	NA	TRBJ2-5	CATSRDRLAGGLQETQYF	TGTGCCACCAGCAGAGATAGACTAGCGGGGGGCCTCCAAGAGACCCAGTACTTC
TRBV6-4	TRBD1	NA	TRBJ1-1	CASSEGQGGTEAFF	TGTGCCAGCAGTGAGGGACAGGGGGGCACTGAAGCTTTCTTT
TRBV6-5	TRBD2	NA	TRBJ2-1	CASSNPWTSAHEQFF	TGTGCCAGCAGTAACCCATGGACTAGCGCTCATGAGCAGTTCTTC
TRBV6-5	NA	NA	TRBJ1-5	CASNPGVTNQPQHF	TGTGCCAGCAACCCAGGGGTTACCAATCAGCCCCAGCATTTT
TRBV5-1	TRBD1	NA	TRBJ1-2	CASSLVTTGAAGYTF	TGCGCCAGCAGCTTGGTCACTACAGGGGCCGCGGGCTACACCTTC
TRBV6-5	NA	NA	TRBJ2-5	CASTYAGNQETQYF	TGTGCCAGCACTTACGCGGGGAACCAAGAGACCCAGTACTTC
TRBV11-2	NA	once	TRBJ2-1	CASSLDGRGYNEQFF	TGTGCCAGCAGCTTAGACGGACGGGGGTACAATGAGCAGTTCTTC
TRBV27	TRBD1	NA	TRBJ2-7	CASILRRAGQAYEQYF	TGTGCCAGCATCCTTAGGCGGGCAGGACAGGCCTACGAGCAGTACTTC
TRBV18	NA	NA	TRBJ1-3	CASSPLEERTPGYF	TGTGCCAGCTCACCCCTTGAGGAGCGGACCCCCGGGTATTTT
TRBV19	TRBD1	NA	TRBJ1-2	CASSIRTGASNYGYTF	TGTGCCAGTAGTATCCGGACAGGGGCGAGCAACTATGGCTACACCTTC
TRBV7-6	NA	NA	TRBJ1-1	CASSLVTGRLNTEAFF	TGTGCCAGCAGCTTAGTAACAGGGCGCCTGAACACTGAAGCTTTCTTT
TRBV18	NA	NA	TRBJ1-5	CASSPLRGDQPQHF	TGTGCCAGCTCACCTTTGCGGGGTGATCAGCCCCAGCATTTT
TRBV4-3	TRBD1	NA	TRBJ1-2	CASSREGYAGQGLKGGYTF	TGCGCCAGCAGCCGAGAAGGTTATGCGGGACAGGGGTTAAAAGGTGGCTACACCTTC
TRBV5-6	NA	NA	TRBJ1-2	CASSLVLAADYGYTF	TGTGCCAGCAGCTTGGTCTTGGCGGCAGACTATGGCTACACCTTC
TRBV9	NA	NA	TRBJ1-3	CASSVGVFMGGNTIYF	TGTGCCAGCAGCGTAGGAGTTTTTATGGGAGGAAACACCATATATTTT